This is a list of T cell receptor beta chains from one sample in a study of T cell responses to AZD1222 COVID-19 vaccine. The table came from immunoSEQ multiplex PCR; TCRdb's copy has only in-frame clones and leaves some out. The table includes around 85,000 clones, around 90% detected once. The input for sequencing was peripheral blood, taken 28 days after the second AZD1222 dose. The source of these receptors is an adult who received the AZD1222 COVID-19 vaccine. Both conserved end residues are part of each CDR3. D genes are given only for firm matches. Not every row has a clone size; where given, it reads once, few, many or a size class.

d_call,clone_size,j_call,v_call,cdr3_nt,cdr3_aa
.,.,TRBJ1-1,TRBV18,TGTGCCAGCTCACCAAATGACGTCGGGGGAAACACTGAAGCTTTCTTT,CASSPNDVGGNTEAFF
.,.,TRBJ2-1,TRBV7-9,TGTGCCAGCAGTCACGGCCGCGCTTATGTCAATGAGCAGTTCTTC,CASSHGRAYVNEQFF
.,.,TRBJ2-3,TRBV10-3,TGTGCCATCAGTGAGTCGGTCGGCACAGATACGCAGTATTTT,CAISESVGTDTQYF
.,.,TRBJ2-7,TRBV28,TGTGCCAGCAGTGGCCAAGCGGGTTTCACCTACGAGCAGTACTTC,CASSGQAGFTYEQYF
.,.,TRBJ2-2,TRBV9,TGTGCCAGCAGCGTAACCTGGGGAAACACCGGGGAGCTGTTTTTT,CASSVTWGNTGELFF
.,.,TRBJ2-7,TRBV3-1/TRBV3-2,TGTGCCAGCAGCCAAGAGGACACCGAGTACGAGCAGTACTTC,CASSQEDTEYEQYF
.,.,TRBJ2-1,TRBV6-2/TRBV6-3,TGTGCCAGCAGTTACTCCCGCTCCTACAATGAGCAGTTCTTC,CASSYSRSYNEQFF
.,.,TRBJ1-5,TRBV6-5,TGTGCCAGCAGTTACTCGTCGGGTAGCAATCAGCCCCAGCATTTT,CASSYSSGSNQPQHF
.,.,TRBJ1-5,TRBV12-3/TRBV12-4,TGTGCCAGCAGTTCCGCCCCACGGCCCCAGCATTTT,CASSSAPRPQHF
.,.,TRBJ2-3,TRBV30,TGTGCCTGGAGACCGCTGGGTGATCTCACAGATACGCAGTATTTT,CAWRPLGDLTDTQYF
.,.,TRBJ1-2,TRBV7-2,TGTGCCAGCAGCACACCCAGGTGGGGGAACTATGGCTACACCTTC,CASSTPRWGNYGYTF
.,.,TRBJ2-3,TRBV7-3,TGTGCCAGCAGCGCCGACGGGGGCACAGATACGCAGTATTTT,CASSADGGTDTQYF
TRBD2,.,TRBJ2-2,TRBV3-1/TRBV3-2,TGTGCCAGCAGCCATGGGGGGGTTAACACCGGGGAGCTGTTTTTT,CASSHGGVNTGELFF
.,.,TRBJ1-5,TRBV7-2,TGTGCCAGCAGCCCGGGTAACAGGATTGGTCAGCCCCAGCATTTT,CASSPGNRIGQPQHF
.,.,TRBJ1-4,TRBV7-9,TGTGCCAGCAGCTTTGGTTGGGGACCCGCAACTAATGAAAAACTGTTTTTT,CASSFGWGPATNEKLFF
.,.,TRBJ2-7,TRBV12-3/TRBV12-4,TGTGCCAGCAGCAGGGGGGTTGAGCAGTACTTC,CASSRGVEQYF
TRBD2,.,TRBJ2-7,TRBV10-3,TGTGCCATCAGTGGGACTAGCGGGATTTACGAGCAGTACTTC,CAISGTSGIYEQYF
.,.,TRBJ1-2,TRBV2,TGTGCCAGCAGTGATGTAGTCACCAACTATGGCTACACCTTC,CASSDVVTNYGYTF
.,few,TRBJ2-7,TRBV27,TGTGCCGTGGCGGGACCGTTCTACGAGCAGTACTTC,CAVAGPFYEQYF
.,.,TRBJ1-1,TRBV7-3,TGTGCCAGCAGCTTAAGGGGAGACAGGAGTGAAGCTTTCTTT,CASSLRGDRSEAFF
TRBD1,once,TRBJ1-1,TRBV5-1,TGCGCCAGCAGCGTAAGACAGGGGATGAGCACTGAAGCTTTCTTT,CASSVRQGMSTEAFF
TRBD1,.,TRBJ1-5,TRBV20-1,TGCAGTGCTAGTCAAGACAGGGGCCTTCAGCCCCAGCATTTT,CSASQDRGLQPQHF
TRBD1,once,TRBJ1-1,TRBV5-1,TGCGCCAGCAGCTTACAGGGGCACGACACTGAAGCTTTCTTT,CASSLQGHDTEAFF
TRBD2,.,TRBJ2-3,TRBV13,TGTGCCAGCAGCCCAAAAGTGACGGAACTAGCGGGGGTTGGGGCAGATACGCAGTATTTT,CASSPKVTELAGVGADTQYF
.,.,TRBJ1-6,TRBV5-8,TGTGCCAGCAGCTTGCACTCACCCCTCCACTTT,CASSLHSPLHF
TRBD2,.,TRBJ2-3,TRBV18,TGTGCCAGCTCACCACAGGTCGATAGCGGTTCTTGGGTCGCGGGGGACTACACAGATACGCAGTATTTT,CASSPQVDSGSWVAGDYTDTQYF
.,.,TRBJ2-5,TRBV30,TGTGCCTGGAGTGCACCACGGGGGCTGGGCCAAGGGAAAGAGACCCAGTACTTC,CAWSAPRGLGQGKETQYF
.,.,TRBJ1-5,TRBV6-5,TGTGCCAGCAGTTTATTGATTAGCAATCAGCCCCAGCATTTT,CASSLLISNQPQHF
.,.,TRBJ1-1,TRBV19,TGTGCCAGTAGGGAGACACGGAACACTGAAGCTTTCTTT,CASRETRNTEAFF
TRBD2,.,TRBJ2-5,TRBV7-9,TGTGCCAGCAGCCCGCCCGGACTAGCGGGGGCTCGAGAGACCCAGTACTTC,CASSPPGLAGARETQYF
.,.,TRBJ1-2,TRBV28,TGTGCCAGCAGTCTGTCAGGAGGCTACACCTTC,CASSLSGGYTF
.,.,TRBJ2-3,TRBV6-5,TGTGCCAGCAGCCTTAGGGGGGGGGCGTCAGATACGCAGTATTTT,CASSLRGGASDTQYF
.,.,TRBJ2-3,TRBV7-8,TGTGCCAGCAGCTCCCGGAGGTTTAGCACAGATACGCAGTATTTT,CASSSRRFSTDTQYF
TRBD1,.,TRBJ2-2,TRBV25-1,TGTGCCAGCAGTGAAGAGGACAGGGACACCGGGGAGCTGTTTTTT,CASSEEDRDTGELFF
.,.,TRBJ2-7,TRBV3-1/TRBV3-2,TGTGCCAGCAGCCAAGTCACCTACGAGCAGTACTTC,CASSQVTYEQYF
.,.,TRBJ2-1,TRBV18,TGTGCCAGCTCACTAAAGGATTTCGCCTACAATGAGCAGTTCTTC,CASSLKDFAYNEQFF
.,.,TRBJ1-5,TRBV7-8,TGTGCCAGCAGCTTAGGAGTTTTTCGGGACAACGGTCAGCCCCAGCATTTT,CASSLGVFRDNGQPQHF
TRBD2,.,TRBJ2-3,TRBV6-6,TGTGCCAGCAGTTCTACGGGGGGTGGCACAGATACGCAGTATTTT,CASSSTGGGTDTQYF
.,.,TRBJ2-1,TRBV7-8,TGTGCCAGCAGCTTAGTGGCCGTCGAGCAGTTCTTC,CASSLVAVEQFF
.,.,TRBJ2-3,TRBV5-6,TGTGCCAGCAGCTTGGTTTCGGCTAGATGGAGCACAGATACGCAGTATTTT,CASSLVSARWSTDTQYF
.,.,TRBJ2-7,TRBV12-3/TRBV12-4,TGTGCCAGCAGTACAAGTGCCTACGAGCAGTACTTC,CASSTSAYEQYF
.,.,TRBJ1-1,TRBV5-5,TGTGCCAGCAGCTTTTGGGACACTGAAGCTTTCTTT,CASSFWDTEAFF
.,.,TRBJ2-6,TRBV5-1,TGCGCCAGCAGCTTGGCCGGGACACGCTCTGGGGCCAACGTCCTGACTTTC,CASSLAGTRSGANVLTF